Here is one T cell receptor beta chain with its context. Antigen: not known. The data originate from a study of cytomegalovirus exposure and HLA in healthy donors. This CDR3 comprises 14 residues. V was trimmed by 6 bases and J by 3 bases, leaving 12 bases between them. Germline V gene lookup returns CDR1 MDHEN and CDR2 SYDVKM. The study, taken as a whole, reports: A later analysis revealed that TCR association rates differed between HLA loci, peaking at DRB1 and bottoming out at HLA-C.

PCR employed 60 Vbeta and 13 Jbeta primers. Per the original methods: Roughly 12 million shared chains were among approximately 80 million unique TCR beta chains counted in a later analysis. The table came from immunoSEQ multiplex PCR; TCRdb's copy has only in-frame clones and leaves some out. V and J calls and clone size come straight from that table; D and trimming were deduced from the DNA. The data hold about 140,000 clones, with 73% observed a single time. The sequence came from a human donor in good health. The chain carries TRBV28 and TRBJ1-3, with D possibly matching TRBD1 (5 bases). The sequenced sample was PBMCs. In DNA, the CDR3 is TGTGCCAGCAGACCGGGGGGATTTGGAAACACCATATATTTT. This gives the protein CASRPGGFGNTIYF.